This T cell receptor beta chain was sequenced for a study of metastatic and nonmetastatic thyroid tumors. Study-level information: Blood and tumor or nodule tissue repertoires from malignant and benign thyroid patients were compared.

In the original analysis: The distant-metastasis classifier for papillary thyroid cancer was built from CDR3 differences across clinicopathological groups. Via MiXCR, TCRdb re-called the PCR reads. TCRdb, not the authors, supplied the V and J calls. The table has about 13,000 clones, about 25% seen once; the top ten hold 45% to 65%. In the case of this clone: Its antigen is currently unknown.

Not a single patient had been given any form of treatment at any point before undergoing thyroid surgery. The study, taken as a whole, reports: Malignant thyroid tumors reportedly had TCR beta diversity that was significantly higher than in benign nodules, in blood and tumor.

The CDR3 runs 12 residues. The germline V gene encodes CDR1 DFQATT and CDR2 SNEGSKA (reference sequence). Between the trimmed V and J ends, which lost 8 bases and 4 bases, there was a span of 11 bases. This chain connects TRBV20-1 to TRBJ1-4; D remains unclear. This TCR came from a male donor with papillary thyroid cancer or a benign thyroid nodule (not recorded which). Some clones in this sample may be carry-over from other donors' samples. The source material was blood. The CDR3 DNA follows: TGCAGTCCCGTACAGCATAATGAAAAACTGTTTTTT. Encoded protein: CSPVQHNEKLFF.